These 27 T cell receptor beta chains were sequenced from one sample in a study of radiation and T cells in renal cell carcinoma. The time point was: blood 2 weeks post-SBRT. As for treatment: 15 Gy SBRT to primary tumor, nephrectomy 4 weeks later. Assay used: immunoSEQ multiplex PCR; TCRdb lists only in-frame clones, some missing. The sample holds 120,000 or so clones, approximately 80% seen once. The material was blood, obtained from a patient whose treatment included radiotherapy and nephrectomy. These receptors came from a woman aged 60-70 years with renal cell carcinoma.

The chain uses TRBV28 and TRBJ1-4; D unclear. Trimming shortened V by 6 bases and J by 8 bases, and 19 bases separated the two germline ends. In germline, CDR1 is MDHEN, CDR2 SYDVKM. CDR3 length equals 15 residues. CDR3 sequence (DNA): TGTGCCAGCAGACACTTCGACACGGGCGGCGAAAAACTGTTTTTT. It codes for CASRHFDTGGEKLFF.

The chain couples TRBV19 to TRBJ2-6; possibly TRBD1 for D (6 bases). CDR1 is LNHDA, CDR2 SQIVND, per germline (reference sequence). The CDR3 spans 17 residues. With 7 bases removed from V and 0 bases from J, the gap between germline ends came to 16 bases. CDR3 bases: TGTGCCAGTACCACCCTTTACAGGGCCTCTGGGGCCAACGTCCTGACTTTC. This translates into CASTTLYRASGANVLTF.

The rearrangement joins TRBV7-9 to TRBJ2-7; tentatively, D is TRBD2 (6 bases). The V gene lost 0 bases and the J gene lost 3 bases, with 6 bases spanning the gap. Per germline, CDR1 SEHNR and CDR2 FQNEAQ (reference sequence). The CDR3 totals 13 residues. CDR3 sequence: CASSLARDYEQYF. In nucleotides, the CDR3 is TGTGCCAGCAGCTTAGCGCGGGACTACGAGCAGTACTTC.

The chain has TRBV27 and TRBJ2-3; 8 bases fit TRBD2. Losses at the gene ends were 3 bases for V and 6 bases for J; bases not matched to a gene: 8. Germline loops: CDR1 MNHEY, CDR2 SMNVEV (reference sequence). The CDR3 extends over 15 amino acids. The CDR3 sequence is CASSLMGSGVDTQYF. Here the CDR3 DNA reads TGTGCCAGCAGTTTGATGGGTAGCGGGGTGGATACGCAGTATTTT.

The chain is built from TRBV6-5 and TRBJ2-7, with D perhaps matching TRBD1 (5 bases). V dropped 2 bases and J dropped 7 bases, with 9 bases sitting between them. The length of the CDR3 is 12 residues. Looked up from germline, CDR1 is MNHEY and CDR2 is SVGAGI. The CDR3 nucleotides are TGTGCCAGCAGTTACGAAGGGGAAGAGCAGTACTTC. It codes for CASSYEGEEQYF.

The genes are TRBV6-5 and TRBJ2-2; 7 positions match TRBD1. CDR3 length equals 13 residues. Germline CDR1 and CDR2: MNHEY and SVGAGI. V lost 6 bases and J lost 5; bases outside the gene matches: 3. For the CDR3, the DNA is TGTGCCAGCAGAAACAGGGGAACCGGGGAGCTGTTTTTT. Translated: CASRNRGTGELFF.

The chain recombines TRBV11-2 with TRBJ1-6, with a tentative D call TRBD1 (5 bases). Trimming removed 0 bases at V and 5 bases at J, with 11 bases between. This CDR3 region has 16 residues. Per germline, CDR1 SGHAT and CDR2 FQNNGV. In DNA, the CDR3 is TGTGCCAGCAGCTTAGATGGAGGGGTGAATAATTCACCCCTCCACTTT. Protein sequence: CASSLDGGVNNSPLHF.

The chain employs TRBV6-5 and TRBJ2-1; 8 bases fit TRBD2. Germline V lookup: CDR1 MNHEY, CDR2 SVGAGI. CDR3 length equals 15 residues. The V segment lost 4 bases and the J segment 10 bases; nucleotides outside the gene matches: 12. The CDR3 bases are TGTGCCAGCAGTTCCTACGGGGGGGCCGAGGGCGAGCAGTTCTTC. This translates into CASSSYGGAEGEQFF.

The genes are TRBV19 and TRBJ1-1, with D unclear. This CDR3 contains 15 residues. The V gene lost 5 bases and the J gene lost 0 bases, with 13 bases spanning the gap. CDR1 is LNHDA, CDR2 SQIVND, per germline (reference sequence). The CDR3 region is CASSLRRILNTEAFF. CDR3 nucleotide sequence: TGTGCCAGTAGTTTACGACGGATTTTGAACACTGAAGCTTTCTTT.

This chain connects TRBV27 to TRBJ2-7; D may be TRBD1 or TRBD2 (6 bases each). Trimming shortened V by 0 bases and J by 0 bases, and 15 bases separated the two germline ends. Germline V gene sequence: CDR1 MNHEY, CDR2 SMNVEV (reference sequence). The CDR3 length is 17 residues. CDR3 bases: TGTGCCAGCAGTTTATCGATCGGAGGGGGGAGCTCCTACGAGCAGTACTTC. Its protein product is CASSLSIGGGSSYEQYF.

This chain uses TRBV6-4 with TRBJ1-1; D unclear. Deletions cut 5 bases from V and 1 base from J, with 14 bases between. Germline V lookup: CDR1 MRHNA, CDR2 SNTAGT. The CDR3 covers 15 residues. The CDR3 loop reads CASSYFPAANTEAFF. The CDR3 DNA reads TGTGCCAGCAGTTACTTCCCGGCGGCGAACACTGAAGCTTTCTTT.

The genes are TRBV30 and TRBJ1-3; possible D gene TRBD1, 6 bases. V lost 3 bases to trimming and J lost 2 bases, with 11 bases between them. This CDR3 region has 14 residues. Germline CDR1 and CDR2: GTSNPN and SVGIG (reference sequence). The CDR3 spells CAWRPNRAGNTIYF. The CDR3 DNA follows: TGTGCCTGGAGGCCTAACAGGGCTGGAAACACCATATATTTT.

V gene TRBV15 combines with J gene TRBJ2-5; 8 nucleotides match TRBD1. The J call is in doubt because the DNA end fits TRBJ2-7 better. The CDR3 is made up of 14 amino acids. Germline loops: CDR1 LNHNV, CDR2 YYDKDF (reference sequence). CDR3 protein: CATSSRQGPYEQYF. CDR3 in DNA: TGTGCCACCAGCAGTCGACAGGGGCCGTACGAGCAGTACTTC.

This chain links TRBV15 with TRBJ1-4; 9 bases line up with TRBD1. This CDR3 has 15 residues. J gave up 8 bases and V 3 bases, and 7 bases lay outside the gene matches. Looked up from germline, CDR1 is LNHNV and CDR2 is YYDKDF (reference sequence). In DNA, the CDR3 is TGTGCCACCAGCAGGGCCGGGACAGGGTTGGAAAAACTGTTTTTT. This sequence encodes CATSRAGTGLEKLFF.

The DNA of the CDR3 is TGTGCCAGCAGCCCCCAGGTCATGGGTTCGCTGAGCACCGGGGAGCTGTTTTTT. Amino acids: CASSPQVMGSLSTGELFF. The chain carries TRBV7-2 and TRBJ2-2; D is unresolved. The CDR3 has 18 residues. Germline values: CDR1 SGHTA, CDR2 FQGNSA. Trimming cost V 5 bases and J 4 bases, with 23 bases left between them.

The CDR3 loop is CASSPRTGLSTDTQYF. The CDR3 DNA sequence: TGTGCCAGCAGCCCGAGGACAGGGTTAAGCACAGATACGCAGTATTTT. This chain links TRBV9 with TRBJ2-3; 8 bases match TRBD1. The trim removed 4 bases at V and 0 bases at J, leaving 7 bases unmatched. Germline CDR1 and CDR2: SGDLS and YYNGEE. This CDR3 region has 16 residues.

V usage is TRBV28 and J usage is TRBJ1-2; 11 nucleotides align to TRBD1. V lost 7 bases and J lost 4; bases outside the gene matches: 8. Germline assignment: CDR1 MDHEN and CDR2 SYDVKM. The CDR3 length is 15 residues. CDR3 DNA sequence: TGTGCCAGCATCCCCGGGACAGGGGGTATCTATGGCTACACCTTC. It specifies CASIPGTGGIYGYTF.

This chain joins TRBV15 and TRBJ2-2; D not resolved. The V gene's germline CDR1 is LNHNV and CDR2 YYDKDF (reference sequence). CDR3 size: 16 residues. Trimming took off 1 base at V and 0 bases at J, with 9 bases between the two ends. The CDR3: CATSRGPLTNTGELFF. CDR3 nucleotide sequence: TGTGCCACCAGCAGAGGTCCCCTGACGAACACCGGGGAGCTGTTTTTT.

This clone was detected only once. The chain carries TRBV5-6 and TRBJ1-1, with TRBD1 matching 7 bases. Germline CDR1 and CDR2: SGHDT and YYEEEE. The CDR3 has 14 residues. The V and J ends lost 4 bases and 2 bases, in that order; junction bases with no gene match: 5. The CDR3 loop reads CASSPGTANTEAFF. In DNA form, the CDR3 reads TGTGCCAGCAGCCCCGGGACAGCCAACACTGAAGCTTTCTTT. Looking up the rest from reference TRBV5-6 and TRBJ1-1 gives the full variable domain: DAGVTQSPTHLIKTRGQQVTLRCSPKSGHDTVSWYQQALGQGPQFIFQYYEEEERQRGNFPDRFSGHQFPNYSSELNVNALLLGDSALYLCASSPGTANTEAFFGQGTRLTVV.

The chain couples TRBV10-1 to TRBJ1-5; D uncertain. Trimming removed 0 bases at V and 7 bases at J, with 7 bases between. CDR3 length: 13 residues. CDR1 and CDR2 from the germline V gene are WNHNN and SYGVQD (reference sequence). CDR3 residues: CASSESKGQPQHF. In DNA form, the CDR3 reads TGCGCCAGCAGTGAGTCGAAAGGCCAGCCCCAGCATTTT.

This clone appeared a few times. The CDR3 nucleotides read TGCGCCAGCAGCCCGGGTAGGGGCCCCGGTGAGCAGTTCTTC. It encodes CASSPGRGPGEQFF. V gene TRBV4-1 combines with J gene TRBJ2-1; maybe TRBD1 (5 bases). From germline, CDR1 is MGHRA and CDR2 YSYEKL. The CDR3 consists of 14 residues. Trimming pared 4 bases from V and 9 bases from J, leaving 16 bases between.

The chain uses TRBV5-1 and TRBJ2-3; 9 nucleotides agree with TRBD1. V shed 5 bases, J shed 1 base, and the junction held 11 bases outside the gene matches. This CDR3 has 17 amino acids. From germline, CDR1 is SGHRS and CDR2 YFSETQ. CDR3 sequence: CASREGAQGAGTDTQYF. The CDR3 DNA is TGCGCCAGCAGGGAAGGGGCACAGGGGGCTGGCACAGATACGCAGTATTTT.

As concerns this clone: Other nucleotide sequences from this sample produce the same CDR3. The chain combines TRBV9 with TRBJ1-1; 7 bases fit TRBD1. The germline V gene has CDR1 SGDLS and CDR2 YYNGEE. The CDR3 is made up of 15 amino acids. Trimming cost V 0 bases and J 5 bases; bases outside gene matches: 7. The CDR3 protein is CASSVAAGGRTEAFF. The CDR3 nucleotides read TGTGCCAGCAGCGTAGCGGCAGGGGGTAGGACTGAAGCTTTCTTT.

The chain is built from TRBV9 and TRBJ2-1, with 9 bases fitting TRBD2. The CDR3 extends over 17 amino acids. Germline loops: CDR1 SGDLS, CDR2 YYNGEE. V trimming: 3 bases; J trimming: 0 bases; junction bases outside the gene matches: 7. This CDR3 reads CASSAPRAGGSYNEQFF. The CDR3 region has the DNA TGTGCCAGCAGCGCCCCACGAGCGGGGGGCTCCTACAATGAGCAGTTCTTC.

In DNA form, the CDR3 reads TGTGCCAGTAGCAACAGGGACCAGCCCCAGCATTTT. Protein sequence: CASSNRDQPQHF. The chain uses TRBV19 and TRBJ1-5, with D perhaps matching TRBD1 (6 bases). CDR1 and CDR2 from the germline V gene are LNHDA and SQIVND (reference sequence). The CDR3 runs to 12 residues. Trimming shortened V by 6 bases and J by 7 bases, and 10 bases separated the two germline ends.

CDR3 residues: CASTRGGYNEQFF. The CDR3 DNA sequence: TGTGCCAGCACCAGGGGGGGCTACAATGAGCAGTTCTTC. The J gene is TRBJ2-1, the V gene TRBV25-1; D is possibly TRBD1 or TRBD2 (7 bases each). Germline values: CDR1 MGHDK, CDR2 SYGVNS. The CDR3 is 13 amino acids. The V end was cut by 7 bases, the J end by 3 bases, with 10 bases between. The full variable domain, completed using reference TRBV25-1 and TRBJ2-1, is EADIYQTPRYLVIGTGKKITLECSQTMGHDKMYWYQQDPGMELHLIHYSYGVNSTEKGDLSSESTVSRIRTEHFPLTLESARPSHTSQYLCASTRGGYNEQFFGPGTRLTVL.

The chain combines TRBV27 with TRBJ1-1, with D hard to call. Germline CDR1 reads MNHEY; CDR2 reads SMNVEV (reference sequence). Trimming removed 2 bases from V and 4 bases from J, with 11 bases in between. The CDR3 runs to 14 residues. The CDR3 spells CASSLGVLGTEAFF. For the CDR3, the DNA is TGTGCCAGCAGTTTAGGGGTTCTCGGCACTGAAGCTTTCTTT.